Listed here are 30 T cell receptor beta chains from one sample, sequenced in a study of shared clonotypes between healthy human individuals. Measured with immunoSEQ multiplex PCR; TCRdb has only the in-frame clones, and not every one. The sample has approximately 95,000 clones; roughly two thirds are singletons. Sequences were obtained from memory CD8+ T cells sorted from blood. Subset indicated: CD45RO+ cells pooled with CCR7-negative TemRA cells. The receptors here all came from a young man in good health.

V is TRBV27 and J is TRBJ2-7; D possibly matches TRBD1 or TRBD2 (6 bases each). CDR1 MNHEY and CDR2 SMNVEV come from the germline V gene (reference sequence). Trimming removed 8 bases at V and 1 base at J, with 15 bases between. CDR3 size: 14 residues. The CDR3 nucleotides are TGTGCCAGCGAACAGGGAGGTAAGTCCTACGAGCAGTACTTC. This codes for CASEQGGKSYEQYF.

In this sample, this clone turned up a few times. The chain employs TRBV29-1 and TRBJ2-7; D might be TRBD2 (5 bases). CDR1 is SQVTM and CDR2 is ANQGSEA in the germline V gene. V lost 6 bases and J lost 4, with 13 bases in between. The CDR3 runs to 12 residues. CDR3 protein: CSVPGPGYEQYF. The DNA of the CDR3 is TGCAGCGTCCCTGGACCGGGGTACGAGCAGTACTTC.

This clone was recorded at least ten times. The gene calls are TRBV11-2 and TRBJ2-7; the D is unclear. The CDR3 has 12 amino acids. V was cut by 5 bases and J by 3 bases, with 8 bases left in between. Germline V gene lookup returns CDR1 SGHAT and CDR2 FQNNGV. The CDR3 nucleotides read TGTGCCAGCAGCCCAGTGAACTACGAGCAGTACTTC. Encoded protein: CASSPVNYEQYF.

The J gene is TRBJ2-1, the V gene TRBV5-1; 9 bases map to TRBD2. The CDR3 consists of 20 residues. J was trimmed by 0 bases and V by 0 bases; bases with no gene match: 13. Germline V gives CDR1 SGHRS, CDR2 YFSETQ. The CDR3 nucleotides read TGCGCCAGCAGCTTGGCCGGGTCACTAGCGGGCCGTAGCTCCTACAATGAGCAGTTCTTC. As protein: CASSLAGSLAGRSSYNEQFF.

J is TRBJ2-6 and V is TRBV7-8; 9 bases map to TRBD1. This CDR3 region has 22 residues. Germline values: CDR1 SGHVS, CDR2 FQNEAQ. After removal of 0 bases from V and 0 bases from J, the junction contained 15 bases not matched to a gene. The CDR3 loop reads CASSLAAGLVGTGPSGANVLTF. CDR3 DNA: TGTGCCAGCAGCTTAGCCGCCGGTTTGGTCGGGACAGGGCCCTCTGGGGCCAACGTCCTGACTTTC. The entire variable domain, with the rest obtained from reference TRBV7-8 and TRBJ2-6, is as follows: GAGVSQSPRYKVAKRGQDVALRCDPISGHVSLFWYQQALGQGPEFLTYFQNEAQLDKSGLPSDRFFAERPEGSVSTLKIQRTQQEDSAVYLCASSLAAGLVGTGPSGANVLTFGAGSRLTVL.

This CDR3 is CASSLERENTGELFF. The CDR3, as DNA: TGTGCCAGCAGTCTCGAAAGGGAGAACACCGGGGAGCTGTTTTTT. The chain employs TRBV6-6 and TRBJ2-2; D unclear. There are 15 residues in the CDR3. The V and J ends lost 5 bases and 1 base respectively, with 11 bases between them. In germline, CDR1 is MNHNY, CDR2 SVGAGI (reference sequence).

The sample holds many counts of this clone. The CDR3, as DNA: TGTGCCAGGAGGATAATCGGTGAAAAACTGTTTTTT. Its translation is CARRIIGEKLFF. This chain links TRBV10-3 with TRBJ1-4; D is ambiguous. CDR3 length: 12 residues. Germline loops: CDR1 ENHRY, CDR2 SYGVKD. The V end lost 10 bases, the J end lost 7 bases, and 13 bases lay between the germline ends.

The chain is built from TRBV29-1 and TRBJ1-5; 7 bases agree with TRBD1. The CDR3 has 12 residues. The trim removed 7 bases at V and 4 bases at J, leaving 4 bases unmatched. From germline, CDR1 is SQVTM and CDR2 ANQGSEA. The CDR3 DNA sequence: TGCAGCGCCGGGACAGAGAATCAGCCCCAGCATTTT. This gives the protein CSAGTENQPQHF.

The chain recombines TRBV27 with TRBJ2-3, with 8 bases matching TRBD1. This CDR3 has 14 residues. Trimming cost V 5 bases and J 15 bases; bases outside gene matches: 16. Germline CDR1 is MNHEY and CDR2 is SMNVEV (reference sequence). The CDR3 sequence: CASSAGTGSQSQYF. The CDR3, as DNA: TGTGCCAGCAGTGCCGGGACAGGTAGTCAGAGTCAATATTTT.

This clone was seen many times. The rearrangement uses TRBV4-3 and TRBJ2-1, with 8 nucleotides matching TRBD1. V shed 4 bases, J shed 4 bases, and the junction held 6 bases outside the gene matches. This CDR3 has 15 amino acids. The germline CDR1 and CDR2 sequences are LGHNA and YSLEER. The CDR3 DNA sequence: TGCGCCAGCAGCCTAGGGACAGGTAATTACAATGAGCAGTTCTTC. Translated, it gives CASSLGTGNYNEQFF.

V is TRBV5-1 and J is TRBJ2-3; 9 bases match TRBD1. V lost 4 bases to trimming and J lost 4 bases; unmatched junction nucleotides: 10. CDR3 size: 16 residues. Germline values: CDR1 SGHRS, CDR2 YFSETQ. The CDR3 reads CASSRGQGSSADTQYF. CDR3 DNA: TGCGCCAGCAGCCGAGGACAGGGGAGTAGTGCAGATACGCAGTATTTT.

This chain links TRBV2 with TRBJ1-1; TRBD1 is a possible D gene (5 bases). This CDR3 comprises 13 residues. Germline V gene data show CDR1 as SNHLY and CDR2 as FYNNEI. V dropped 6 bases and J dropped 3 bases, with 11 bases sitting between them. This chain's CDR3 is CASRVRADTEAFF. DNA of the CDR3: TGTGCCAGCAGGGTCAGGGCGGACACTGAAGCTTTCTTT.

The chain links TRBV27 to TRBJ1-1, with D unclear. Looked up from germline, CDR1 is MNHEY and CDR2 is SMNVEV (reference sequence). This CDR3 contains 11 residues. V shed 8 bases and J shed 8 bases, with 12 bases lying between them. Here the CDR3 DNA reads TGTGCCAGCCATTTCGGCAGAGAAGCTTTCTTT. Translation: CASHFGREAFF.

This chain uses TRBV20-1 with TRBJ2-7, with D perhaps matching TRBD1 (6 bases). V shed 4 bases and J shed 5 bases, with 9 bases lying between them. The CDR3 extends over 11 amino acids. Germline CDR1 reads DFQATT; CDR2 reads SNEGSKA (reference sequence). In DNA form, the CDR3 reads TGCAGTGCTACGGGACAACACGAGCAGTACTTC. Encoded protein: CSATGQHEQYF.

This rearrangement joins TRBV6-5 to TRBJ1-2, with TRBD1 as a possible D gene (6 bases). Trimming stripped 8 bases from V and 2 bases from J, with 9 bases between. The CDR3 runs 12 residues. Germline V CDR1 and CDR2: MNHEY, SVGAGI. The CDR3 spells CASGQLNYGYTF. CDR3 sequence (DNA): TGTGCCAGCGGACAGTTGAACTATGGCTACACCTTC.

The gene calls are TRBV9 and TRBJ2-5, with unresolved D. Looked up from germline, CDR1 is SGDLS and CDR2 is YYNGEE. CDR3 length equals 15 residues. The V end was cut by 0 bases, the J end by 4 bases, with 13 bases between. The CDR3 coding sequence is TGTGCCAGCAGCGTAGAAGGGCAGAAGGGAGAGACCCAGTACTTC. Encoded protein: CASSVEGQKGETQYF.

The chain combines TRBV2 with TRBJ1-4, with TRBD1 identical over 7 bases. The CDR3 is 15 amino acids. CDR1 is SNHLY, CDR2 FYNNEI, per germline. Unmatched junction bases numbered 5, after V lost 1 base and J lost 6 bases. CDR3 protein: CASSEGGQIDEKLFF. As DNA, the CDR3 is TGTGCCAGCAGTGAAGGGGGACAGATAGATGAAAAACTGTTTTTT.

This clone came up a few times. The rearrangement links TRBV15 to TRBJ1-2, with a possible D match to TRBD1 (5 bases). Germline-derived CDR1 and CDR2 are LNHNV and YYDKDF (reference sequence). The V end lost 0 bases, the J end lost 7 bases, and 15 bases lay between the germline ends. The CDR3 totals 15 residues. This CDR3 is CATSRDRGESLGYTF. The CDR3 nucleotides are TGTGCCACCAGCAGAGATCGGGGGGAATCCCTTGGCTACACCTTC.

This chain joins TRBV27 and TRBJ2-7; 9 nucleotides match TRBD2. Trimming at V came to 5 bases and at J to 3 bases, leaving 8 bases not matched to a gene. Germline-derived CDR1 and CDR2 are MNHEY and SMNVEV (reference sequence). This CDR3 has 15 amino acids. The CDR3 sequence is CASSVRSSGDYEQYF. In nucleotides, the CDR3 is TGTGCCAGCAGTGTAAGATCTAGCGGGGACTACGAGCAGTACTTC.

The chain carries TRBV6-6 and TRBJ2-2; D is unclear. The V gene lost 2 bases and the J gene lost 8 bases, with 6 bases spanning the gap. This CDR3 is built from 12 residues. The germline gives CDR1 MNHNY, CDR2 SVGAGI (reference sequence). The CDR3: CASSYTEGELFF. Here the CDR3 DNA reads TGTGCCAGCAGTTACACGGAGGGGGAGCTGTTTTTT.

By share, this clone ranks as medium-sized. This chain connects TRBV5-3 to TRBJ2-7, with TRBD1 as a possible D gene (6 bases). TRBV5-3 is designated an ORF whose function remains uncertain. V gave up 5 bases and J gave up 3 bases, with 15 bases separating them. CDR3 size: 14 residues. In DNA form, the CDR3 reads TGTGCCAGAAGAAAACAGGGTACGGTCTACGAGCAGTACTTC. Protein: CARRKQGTVYEQYF.

This chain joins TRBV11-2 and TRBJ1-5; 9 bases fit TRBD1. The junction had 6 bases not matched to a gene; V was cut back by 3 bases and J by 3 bases. This CDR3 has 16 residues. Germline V gives CDR1 SGHAT, CDR2 FQNNGV. The DNA of the CDR3 is TGTGCCAGCAGCTTTCTGGGACAGGGAATCAATCAGCCCCAGCATTTT. Translated, it gives CASSFLGQGINQPQHF.

The chain uses TRBV11-2 and TRBJ2-3; D is unresolved. V lost 4 bases, J lost 2 bases, and 10 bases lay in between. The CDR3 consists of 14 residues. Per the germline V gene, CDR1 is SGHAT and CDR2 is FQNNGV. CDR3 DNA: TGTGCCAGCAGCTCTTCCACAATCACAGATACGCAGTATTTT. It codes for CASSSSTITDTQYF.

This clone has a handful of counts. The J gene is TRBJ2-3, the V gene TRBV15; D could derive from TRBD1 or TRBD2 (5 bases each). Germline V gene lookup returns CDR1 LNHNV and CDR2 YYDKDF (reference sequence). Between the trimmed V and J ends, which lost 3 bases and 4 bases, there was a span of 17 bases. The CDR3 runs to 16 residues. The DNA for the CDR3 is TGTGCCACCAGCAGGGAGAGGGGCACGGGATCAGATACGCAGTATTTT. Translated: CATSRERGTGSDTQYF.

This chain joins TRBV6-6 and TRBJ1-2; D possibly corresponds to TRBD1 (6 bases). This CDR3 has 12 residues. The germline V gene encodes CDR1 MNHNY and CDR2 SVGAGI (reference sequence). V shed 10 bases and J shed 8 bases, with 17 bases lying between them. The CDR3 loop is CAISGAGEGYTF. For the CDR3, the DNA is TGTGCCATCTCGGGGGCGGGTGAGGGCTACACCTTC.

This chain uses TRBV14 with TRBJ2-6, with D perhaps TRBD1 or TRBD2 (5 bases each). Germline V gene lookup returns CDR1 SGHDN and CDR2 FVKESK. This CDR3 has 17 amino acids. Trimming left V 0 bases short and J 3 bases short, with 12 bases between. The CDR3 here is CASSQDRAGLGANVLTF. The CDR3 DNA sequence: TGTGCCAGCAGCCAAGACAGGGCGGGTCTTGGGGCCAACGTCCTGACTTTC.

The rearrangement joins TRBV10-3 to TRBJ1-3, with 7 bases lining up with TRBD1. CDR1 and CDR2 from the germline V gene are ENHRY and SYGVKD. J lost 0 bases, V lost 11 bases, and 4 bases had no gene match. There are 13 residues in the CDR3. CDR3 region: CASRGSSGNTIYF. The CDR3, as DNA: TGTGCCTCCAGGGGGAGCTCTGGAAACACCATATATTTT.

The rearrangement uses TRBV2 and TRBJ2-6; no reliable D call. Germline V lookup: CDR1 SNHLY, CDR2 FYNNEI. The CDR3 totals 13 residues. Trimming cost V 5 bases and J 1 base, with 3 bases left between them. Written as DNA, the CDR3 is TGTGCCAGCAGTTCTTCTGGGGCCAACGTCCTGACTTTC. Residues: CASSSSGANVLTF.

The rearrangement uses TRBV2 and TRBJ2-7; possible D gene TRBD2, 5 bases. The CDR3 runs to 16 residues. The V end lost 8 bases, the J end lost 3 bases, and 23 bases lay between the germline ends. Looked up from germline, CDR1 is SNHLY and CDR2 is FYNNEI. The CDR3 DNA sequence: TGTGCCAGCGGGAAACACATCCAAGGAGGCAGCTACGAGCAGTACTTC. Its protein product is CASGKHIQGGSYEQYF.

The chain employs TRBV6-1 and TRBJ1-1; 7 nucleotides line up with TRBD1. The CDR3 length is 16 residues. V shed 2 bases and J 4 bases; nucleotides not matched to a gene: 10. Germline assignment: CDR1 MNHNS and CDR2 SASEGT. CDR3 protein: CASSEPGGGQLTEAFF. In DNA, the CDR3 is TGTGCCAGCAGTGAACCTGGAGGGGGCCAACTCACTGAAGCTTTCTTT.